This T cell receptor (beta chain) was recovered during a study of identifying expanded T cells in peripheral blood. No infections or other immune events were documented during collection. Assay used: immunoSEQ multiplex PCR; TCRdb lists only in-frame clones, some missing. Of 85,000 to 100,000 clones in the sample, approximately 89% were seen once. This CDR3 spans 13 amino acids. Trimming stripped 3 bases from V and 8 bases from J, with 14 bases between. Germline lookup yields CDR1 SGDLS and CDR2 YYNGEE. This receptor was identified in a person aged 18-70 years in good health. Sequencing was carried out using blood. V and J are TRBV9 and TRBJ1-2; unclear D gene. CDR3 bases: TGTGCCAGCAGCGCCGGCGGAAGGCGGGGCTACACCTTC. Its translation is CASSAGGRRGYTF.